This paragraph reports one TCR beta chain. Its antigen is currently unknown. The sample belongs to a study of cytomegalovirus exposure and HLA in healthy donors. Study outcomes and limitations: Most TCR beta V segments were productive about 87% or about 30% of the time in an earlier analysis.

Primers: 60 Vbeta forward and 13 Jbeta reverse. Data came from immunoSEQ multiplex PCR; TCRdb stores just in-frame clones and leaves some out. The repertoire table contains about 200,000 clones. Looked up from germline, CDR1 is SQVTM and CDR2 is ANQGSEA. CDR3 length: 14 amino acids. Trimming shortened V by 3 bases and J by 2 bases, and 12 bases separated the two germline ends. The sequenced sample consisted of PBMCs. This sequence originates from a girl aged 2-10 years in good health and CMV-seropositive. This chain uses TRBV29-1 with TRBJ2-3; no clear D. The CDR3 sequence is CSVEVLGSTDTQYF. In DNA form, the CDR3 reads TGCAGCGTTGAGGTGTTGGGCTCCACAGATACGCAGTATTTT.